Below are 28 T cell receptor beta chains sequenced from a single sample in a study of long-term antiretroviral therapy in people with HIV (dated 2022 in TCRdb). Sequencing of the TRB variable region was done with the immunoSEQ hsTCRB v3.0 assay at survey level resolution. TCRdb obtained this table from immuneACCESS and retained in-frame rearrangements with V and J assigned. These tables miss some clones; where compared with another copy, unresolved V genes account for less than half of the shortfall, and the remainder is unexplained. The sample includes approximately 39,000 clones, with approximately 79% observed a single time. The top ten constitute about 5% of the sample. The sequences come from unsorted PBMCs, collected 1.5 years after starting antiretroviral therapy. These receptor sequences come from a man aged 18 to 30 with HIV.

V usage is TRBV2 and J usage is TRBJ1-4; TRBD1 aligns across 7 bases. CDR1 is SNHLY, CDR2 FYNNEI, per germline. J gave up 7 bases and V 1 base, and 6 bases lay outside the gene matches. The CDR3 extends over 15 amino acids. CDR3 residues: CASSEGGRGSEKLFF. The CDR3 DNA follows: TGTGCCAGCAGTGAAGGGGGCAGGGGGAGTGAAAAACTGTTTTTT.

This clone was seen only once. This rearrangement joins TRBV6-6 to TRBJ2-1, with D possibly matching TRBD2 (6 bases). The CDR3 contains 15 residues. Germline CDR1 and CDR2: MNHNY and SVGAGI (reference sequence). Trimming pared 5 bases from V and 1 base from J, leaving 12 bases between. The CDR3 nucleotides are TGTGCCAGCAGTCCATGGGACTTTTCCTACAATGAGCAGTTCTTC. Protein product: CASSPWDFSYNEQFF.

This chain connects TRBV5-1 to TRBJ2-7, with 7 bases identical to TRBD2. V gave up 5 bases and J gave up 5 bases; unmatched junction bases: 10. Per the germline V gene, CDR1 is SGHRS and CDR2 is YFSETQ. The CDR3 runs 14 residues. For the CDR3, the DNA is TGCGCCAGCAGGGAGGAGCGGGAAATCAACGAGCAGTACTTC. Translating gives CASREEREINEQYF.

The CDR3 is CASSRRTGPSYNEQFF. CDR3 coding DNA: TGTGCCAGCAGCCGCCGGACTGGGCCTTCCTACAATGAGCAGTTCTTC. The chain recombines TRBV28 with TRBJ2-1, with a weak D call TRBD2 (5 bases). The CDR3 consists of 16 residues. CDR1 and CDR2 from the germline V gene are MDHEN and SYDVKM. V shed 6 bases and J shed 1 base, with 16 bases lying between them.

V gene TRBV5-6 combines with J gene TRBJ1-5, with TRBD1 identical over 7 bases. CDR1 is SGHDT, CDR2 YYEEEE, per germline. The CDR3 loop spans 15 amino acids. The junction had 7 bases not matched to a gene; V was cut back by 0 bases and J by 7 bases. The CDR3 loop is CASSLGQGLEQPQHF. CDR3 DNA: TGTGCCAGCAGCTTGGGACAGGGACTTGAACAGCCCCAGCATTTT.

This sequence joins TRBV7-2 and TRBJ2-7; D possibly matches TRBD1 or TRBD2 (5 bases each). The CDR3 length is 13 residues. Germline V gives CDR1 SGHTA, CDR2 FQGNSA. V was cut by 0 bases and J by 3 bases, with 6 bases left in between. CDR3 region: CASSLAGVYEQYF. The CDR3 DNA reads TGTGCCAGCAGCTTAGCGGGGGTCTACGAGCAGTACTTC. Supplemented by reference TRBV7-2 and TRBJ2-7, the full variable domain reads GAGVSQSPSNKVTEKGKDVELRCDPISGHTALYWYRQSLGQGLEFLIYFQGNSAPDKSGLPSDRFSAERTGGSVSTLTIQRTQQEDSAVYLCASSLAGVYEQYFGPGTRLTVT.

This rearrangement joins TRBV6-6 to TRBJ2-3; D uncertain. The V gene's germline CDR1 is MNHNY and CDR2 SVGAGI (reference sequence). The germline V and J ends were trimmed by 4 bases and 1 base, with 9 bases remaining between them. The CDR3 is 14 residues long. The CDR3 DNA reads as TGTGCCAGCAGTTCCCGGTTGGGCACAGATACGCAGTATTTT. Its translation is CASSSRLGTDTQYF.

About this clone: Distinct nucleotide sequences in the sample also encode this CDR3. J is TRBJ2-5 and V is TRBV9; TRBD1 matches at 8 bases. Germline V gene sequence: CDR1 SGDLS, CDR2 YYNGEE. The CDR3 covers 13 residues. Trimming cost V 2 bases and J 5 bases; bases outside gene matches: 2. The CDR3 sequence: CASSVTGGETQYF. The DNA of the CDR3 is TGTGCCAGCAGCGTCACAGGGGGGGAGACCCAGTACTTC.

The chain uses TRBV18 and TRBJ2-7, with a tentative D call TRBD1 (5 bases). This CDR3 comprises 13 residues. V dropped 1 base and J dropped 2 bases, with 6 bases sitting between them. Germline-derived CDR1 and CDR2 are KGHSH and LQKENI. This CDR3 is CASSPQGTYEQYF. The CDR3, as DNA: TGTGCCAGCTCACCACAGGGGACCTACGAGCAGTACTTC.

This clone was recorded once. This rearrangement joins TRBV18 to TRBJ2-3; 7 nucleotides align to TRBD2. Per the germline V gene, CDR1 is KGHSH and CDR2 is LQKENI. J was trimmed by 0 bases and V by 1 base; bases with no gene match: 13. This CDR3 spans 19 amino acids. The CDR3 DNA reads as TGTGCCAGCTCACCACTAATGGCTAGCGGACCGTCTAGCACAGATACGCAGTATTTT. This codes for CASSPLMASGPSSTDTQYF.

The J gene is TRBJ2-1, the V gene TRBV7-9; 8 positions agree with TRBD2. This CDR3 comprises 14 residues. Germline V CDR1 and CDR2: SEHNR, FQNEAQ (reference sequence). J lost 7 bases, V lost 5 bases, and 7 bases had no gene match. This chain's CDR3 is CASSPLGGVNEQFF. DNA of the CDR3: TGTGCCAGCAGCCCCCTCGGGGGGGTAAATGAGCAGTTCTTC.

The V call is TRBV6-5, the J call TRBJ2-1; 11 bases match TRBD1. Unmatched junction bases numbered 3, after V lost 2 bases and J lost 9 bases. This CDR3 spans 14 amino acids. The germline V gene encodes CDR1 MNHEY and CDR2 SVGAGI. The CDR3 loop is CASSYRTGGIEQFF. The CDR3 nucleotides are TGTGCCAGCAGTTACCGGACAGGGGGCATTGAGCAGTTCTTC.

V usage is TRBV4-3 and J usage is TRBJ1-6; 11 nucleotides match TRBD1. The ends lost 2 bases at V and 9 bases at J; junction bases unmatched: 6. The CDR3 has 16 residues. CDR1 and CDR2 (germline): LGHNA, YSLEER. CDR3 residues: CASSQSPGTGGSPLHF. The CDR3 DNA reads TGCGCCAGCAGCCAATCCCCCGGGACAGGGGGTTCACCCCTCCACTTT.

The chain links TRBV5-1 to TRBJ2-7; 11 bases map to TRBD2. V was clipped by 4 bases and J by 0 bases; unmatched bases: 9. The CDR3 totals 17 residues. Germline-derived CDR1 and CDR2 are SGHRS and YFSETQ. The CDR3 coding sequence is TGCGCCAGCAGCCCGGGACTAGCGGCCATGAGCTCCTACGAGCAGTACTTC. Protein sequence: CASSPGLAAMSSYEQYF.

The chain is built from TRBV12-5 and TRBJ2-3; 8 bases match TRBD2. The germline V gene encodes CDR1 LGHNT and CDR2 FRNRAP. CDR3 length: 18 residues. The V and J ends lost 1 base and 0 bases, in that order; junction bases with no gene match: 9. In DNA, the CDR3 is TGTGCTAGTGGTTTGGGAGGTGGTAGCGGGATTAGCACAGATACGCAGTATTTT. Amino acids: CASGLGGGSGISTDTQYF.

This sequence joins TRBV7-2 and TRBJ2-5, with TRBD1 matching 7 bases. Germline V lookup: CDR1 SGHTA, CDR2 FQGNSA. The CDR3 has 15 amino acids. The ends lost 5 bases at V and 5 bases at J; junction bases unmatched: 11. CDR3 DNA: TGTGCCAGCAGCCCAACCGGGGACAGTTCGGAGACCCAGTACTTC. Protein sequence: CASSPTGDSSETQYF.

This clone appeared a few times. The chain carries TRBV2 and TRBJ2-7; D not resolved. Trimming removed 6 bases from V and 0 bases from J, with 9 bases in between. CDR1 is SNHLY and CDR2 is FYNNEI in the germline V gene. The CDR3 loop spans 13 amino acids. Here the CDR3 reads CASRDWHSYEQYF. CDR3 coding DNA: TGTGCCAGCAGGGATTGGCACTCCTACGAGCAGTACTTC.

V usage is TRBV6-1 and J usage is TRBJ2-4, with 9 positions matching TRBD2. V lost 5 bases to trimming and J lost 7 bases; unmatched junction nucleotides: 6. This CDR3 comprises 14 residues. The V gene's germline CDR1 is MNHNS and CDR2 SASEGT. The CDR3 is CASSIAGVRNIQYF. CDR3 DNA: TGTGCCAGCAGTATAGCGGGAGTGAGGAACATTCAGTACTTC.

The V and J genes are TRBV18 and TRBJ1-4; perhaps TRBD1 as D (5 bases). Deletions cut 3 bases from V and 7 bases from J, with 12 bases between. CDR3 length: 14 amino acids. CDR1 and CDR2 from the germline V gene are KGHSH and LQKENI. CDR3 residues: CASSPLRDAEKLFF. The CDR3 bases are TGTGCCAGCTCACCCCTCCGGGACGCTGAAAAACTGTTTTTT.

The CDR3 DNA sequence: TGCAGCGTTGAAGTAGGGACAGGGTGGGAGCAGTACTTC. Translating it yields CSVEVGTGWEQYF. The chain couples TRBV29-1 to TRBJ2-7, with 9 bases fitting TRBD1. V lost 1 base and J lost 7; bases outside the gene matches: 5. This CDR3 spans 13 amino acids. Germline CDR1 reads SQVTM; CDR2 reads ANQGSEA.

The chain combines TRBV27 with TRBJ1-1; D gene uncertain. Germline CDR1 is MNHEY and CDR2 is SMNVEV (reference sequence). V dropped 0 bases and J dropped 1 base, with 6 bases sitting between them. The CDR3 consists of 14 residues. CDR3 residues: CASSLSNGNTEAFF. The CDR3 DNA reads TGTGCCAGCAGTTTATCGAACGGGAACACTGAAGCTTTCTTT.

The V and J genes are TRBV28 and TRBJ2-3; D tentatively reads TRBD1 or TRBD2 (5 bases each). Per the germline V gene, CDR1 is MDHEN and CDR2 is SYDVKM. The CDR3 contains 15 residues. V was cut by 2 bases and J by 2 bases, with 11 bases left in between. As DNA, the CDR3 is TGTGCCAGCAGTTTAAGGACGGGACCCACAGATACGCAGTATTTT. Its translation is CASSLRTGPTDTQYF.

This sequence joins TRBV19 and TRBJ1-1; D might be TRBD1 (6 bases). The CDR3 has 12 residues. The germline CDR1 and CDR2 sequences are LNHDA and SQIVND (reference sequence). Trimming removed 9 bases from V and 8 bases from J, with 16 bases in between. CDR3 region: CASRDKVQEAFF. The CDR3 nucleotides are TGTGCCAGCCGGGACAAGGTACAAGAAGCTTTCTTT.

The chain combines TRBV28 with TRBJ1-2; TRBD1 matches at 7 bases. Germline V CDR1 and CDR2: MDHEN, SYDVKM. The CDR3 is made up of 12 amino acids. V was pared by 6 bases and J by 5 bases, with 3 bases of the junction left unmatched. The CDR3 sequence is CASRRGQYGYTF. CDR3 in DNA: TGTGCCAGCAGGAGGGGGCAATATGGCTACACCTTC.

The CDR3 sequence: CASSIGWKLRTYNEQFF. The DNA of the CDR3 is TGTGCCAGTAGTATAGGGTGGAAACTGAGAACCTACAATGAGCAGTTCTTC. The chain links TRBV19 to TRBJ2-1; D gene uncertain. The CDR3 runs 17 residues. CDR1 and CDR2 (germline): LNHDA, SQIVND (reference sequence). V lost 1 base to trimming and J lost 2 bases, with 15 bases between them.

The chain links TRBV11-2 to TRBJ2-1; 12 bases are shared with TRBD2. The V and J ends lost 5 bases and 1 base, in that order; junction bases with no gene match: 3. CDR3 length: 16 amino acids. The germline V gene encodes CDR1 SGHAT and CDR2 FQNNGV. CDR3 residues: CASSLGLAGSYNEQFF. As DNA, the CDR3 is TGTGCCAGCAGCCTCGGACTAGCGGGATCCTACAATGAGCAGTTCTTC. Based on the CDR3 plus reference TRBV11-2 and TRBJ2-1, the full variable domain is EAGVAQSPRYKIIEKRQSVAFWCNPISGHATLYWYQQILGQGPKLLIQFQNNGVVDDSQLPKDRFSAERLKGVDSTLKIQPAKLEDSAVYLCASSLGLAGSYNEQFFGPGTRLTVL.

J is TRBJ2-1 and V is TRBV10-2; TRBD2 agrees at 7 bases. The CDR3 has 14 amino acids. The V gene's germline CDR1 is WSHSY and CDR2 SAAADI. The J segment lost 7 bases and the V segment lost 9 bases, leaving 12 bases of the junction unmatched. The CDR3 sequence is CASLTGEGRNEQFF. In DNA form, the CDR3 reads TGCGCCAGTCTTACGGGGGAGGGCCGTAATGAGCAGTTCTTC.

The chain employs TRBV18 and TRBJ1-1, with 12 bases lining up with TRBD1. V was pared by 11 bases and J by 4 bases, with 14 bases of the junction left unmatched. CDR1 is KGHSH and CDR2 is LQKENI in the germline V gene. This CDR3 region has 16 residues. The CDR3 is CAGSGTGGSLSTEAFF. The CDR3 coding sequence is TGTGCCGGATCCGGGACAGGGGGCAGTTTGAGCACTGAAGCTTTCTTT.